The clone carrying this TCR beta chain was detected many times. What it binds is unknown. The sample comes from a study of early T cells in non-severe SARS-CoV-2 infection. In the study overall: Whole-blood bulk RNA, unsorted, was sequenced, and chains were unpaired. Whole-study findings and limits: VDJdb matching skewed toward anti-spike CD8 responses, missing private and CD4 specificities.

This CDR3 region has 12 residues. CDR1 and CDR2 (germline): DFQATT, SNEGSKA (reference sequence). Trimming left V 4 bases short and J 4 bases short, with 10 bases between. Researchers attached unique molecular identifiers to individual cDNA molecules. TCRdb itself ran the 5' RACE reads through MiXCR, one entry per CDR3 protein. The sample includes about 63,000 distinct CDR3 sequences, around 13% of them seen just once. The chain recombines TRBV20-1 with TRBJ1-1; a possible D gene is TRBD1 (5 bases). The sequence was obtained from an adult who was a healthcare worker with PCR-confirmed SARS-CoV-2 infection or an uninfected control (not recorded which). The sequenced material came from whole blood. CDR3 loop: CSATHDSTEAFF. The CDR3 coding sequence is TGCAGTGCTACCCACGACAGCACTGAAGCTTTCTTT.